This T cell receptor beta chain derives from a study of blood T cells in healthy people across ages. Study results and caveats: Estimated diversity that came from one million T cells was considered an underestimate. Per million T cells, the diversity of TCR beta decreased roughly linearly as age advanced.

There are 14 residues in the CDR3. The germline V and J ends were trimmed by 5 bases and 1 base, with 11 bases remaining between them. Germline CDR1 PRHDT, CDR2 FYEKMQ (reference sequence). About this clonotype itself: The antigen remains undetermined.

Together with a sample-barcoded 5' primer, a J-beta primer mix was included in a second PCR lasting about 6 to 11 cycles. Every cDNA molecule carried a tag from a template-switch adaptor bearing 12 random nucleotides. TCRdb processed the 5' RACE reads anew with MiXCR; each CDR3 protein has one entry. Of about 680,000 distinct CDR3 sequences detected, more than 40% appear once; the ten largest clones hold around a third. This receptor was taken from a woman in her sixties or seventies in good health. The V and J genes are TRBV13 and TRBJ2-5; no definite D call. Specimen: blood. CDR3 coding DNA: TGTGCCAGCAGCGTAGATAAGGTCCAAGAGACCCAGTACTTC. Translation gives CASSVDKVQETQYF.